The 18 T cell receptor beta chains below all came from one sample that was sequenced in a study of blood T cell repertoires in COVID-19 (dated by TCRdb to the early 2020s). Libraries were built with the immunoSEQ multiplex PCR assay. The source is immuneACCESS, and TCRdb retained only in-frame sequences with V and J called. Part of the clones is not carried over; for the studies checked, unresolved V genes explain less than half of this, and the remainder is unexplained. For this sample there are just over 300,000 clones; 90% appear just once. The ten top clones hold approximately 4% of the sample. Specimen: PBMCs or T cells enriched from blood (not recorded which). The origin of the receptors is a woman under 30 with acute COVID-19.

The chain uses TRBV6-6 and TRBJ2-2; TRBD1 agrees at 8 bases. The ends lost 6 bases at V and 5 bases at J; junction bases unmatched: 8. CDR1 MNHNY and CDR2 SVGAGI come from the germline V gene (reference sequence). CDR3 size: 15 residues. CDR3 amino acids: CASRPRQGRTGELFF. Written as DNA, the CDR3 is TGTGCCAGCAGGCCAAGACAGGGGAGAACCGGGGAGCTGTTTTTT.

The V gene is TRBV28, the J gene TRBJ2-5; perhaps TRBD1 as D (5 bases). Trimming left V 4 bases short and J 5 bases short, with 20 bases between. The CDR3 runs 16 residues. Germline CDR1 reads MDHEN; CDR2 reads SYDVKM. The CDR3 loop reads CASSSRARQSGETQYF. CDR3 sequence (DNA): TGTGCCAGCAGTTCCCGAGCCCGACAGTCCGGGGAGACCCAGTACTTC.

The chain joins TRBV28 to TRBJ2-1, with a possible D match to TRBD2 (7 bases). Deletions cut 6 bases from V and 4 bases from J, with 13 bases between. CDR1 is MDHEN and CDR2 is SYDVKM in the germline V gene. The CDR3 extends over 14 amino acids. The chain's CDR3 is CASRGGTPYNEQFF. CDR3 nucleotides: TGTGCCAGCAGGGGGGGGACACCTTACAATGAGCAGTTCTTC.

This clone was counted a single time. This chain links TRBV30 with TRBJ1-3, with D unclear. The CDR3 length is 12 residues. CDR1 is GTSNPN, CDR2 SVGIG, per germline (reference sequence). The germline V and J ends were trimmed by 4 bases and 3 bases, with 7 bases remaining between them. CDR3 sequence: CAWTTGGNTIYF. The CDR3, as DNA: TGTGCCTGGACTACGGGTGGAAACACCATATATTTT.

V usage is TRBV19 and J usage is TRBJ1-3, with a tentative D call TRBD1 (5 bases). CDR3 size: 16 residues. Germline V CDR1 and CDR2: LNHDA, SQIVND (reference sequence). V lost 9 bases to trimming and J lost 2 bases, with 20 bases between them. In nucleotides, the CDR3 is TGTGCCAGCCTCGGGACTAGTAGCCTCCCTGGAAACACCATATATTTT. It yields the protein CASLGTSSLPGNTIYF.

The chain employs TRBV11-2 and TRBJ1-1, with D perhaps TRBD1 (5 bases). The CDR3 runs to 17 residues. Germline V CDR1 and CDR2: SGHAT, FQNNGV. The V end lost 6 bases, the J end lost 1 base, and 21 bases lay between the germline ends. The CDR3 loop reads CASRLRGEGRSNTEAFF. The DNA of the CDR3 is TGTGCCAGCAGACTACGGGGGGAGGGACGATCGAACACTGAAGCTTTCTTT. Combining the CDR3 with reference TRBV11-2 and TRBJ1-1 gives the whole variable domain EAGVAQSPRYKIIEKRQSVAFWCNPISGHATLYWYQQILGQGPKLLIQFQNNGVVDDSQLPKDRFSAERLKGVDSTLKIQPAKLEDSAVYLCASRLRGEGRSNTEAFFGQGTRLTVV.

This chain uses TRBV7-3 with TRBJ1-1; D possibly corresponds to TRBD1 (5 bases). CDR1 is SGHTA and CDR2 is FQGTGA in the germline V gene. V lost 3 bases and J lost 6, with 17 bases in between. The CDR3 is 15 amino acids. This CDR3 reads CASSFGRVLRAEAFF. DNA of the CDR3: TGTGCCAGCAGCTTTGGCAGGGTTCTAAGGGCTGAAGCTTTCTTT.

The V and J genes are TRBV7-6 and TRBJ1-4, with a possible D match to TRBD1 (6 bases). Germline CDR1 is SGHVS and CDR2 is FNYEAQ. The CDR3 totals 15 residues. Trimming pared 3 bases from V and 8 bases from J, leaving 16 bases between. Here the CDR3 reads CASSFGLGAREKLFF. DNA of the CDR3: TGTGCCAGCAGCTTTGGTTTGGGGGCTAGGGAAAAACTGTTTTTT.

This sequence joins TRBV28 and TRBJ2-4; TRBD2 matches at 12 bases. CDR1 and CDR2 from the germline V gene are MDHEN and SYDVKM. The CDR3 consists of 17 residues. V lost 2 bases and J lost 5; bases outside the gene matches: 7. CDR3 protein: CASSLGGLAGWENIQYF. As DNA, the CDR3 is TGTGCCAGCAGTTTAGGGGGACTAGCGGGTTGGGAAAACATTCAGTACTTC.

The chain carries TRBV28 and TRBJ1-2; 9 nucleotides align to TRBD1. The CDR3 length is 14 residues. The V segment lost 5 bases and the J segment 3 bases; nucleotides outside the gene matches: 4. Germline CDR1 and CDR2: MDHEN and SYDVKM. The CDR3 is CASSRQGEYYGYTF. DNA for the CDR3: TGTGCCAGCAGTCGACAGGGGGAATACTATGGCTACACCTTC.

The V and J genes are TRBV29-1 and TRBJ1-2; a possible D gene is TRBD1 (5 bases). The CDR3 runs to 12 residues. Trimming cost V 7 bases and J 8 bases, with 17 bases left between them. CDR1 is SQVTM, CDR2 ANQGSEA, per germline. In DNA, the CDR3 is TGCAGCGCAGGACACGCCGTCGGGGGCTACACCTTC. Translated, it gives CSAGHAVGGYTF.

V usage is TRBV28 and J usage is TRBJ2-1; 7 bases map to TRBD2. From germline, CDR1 is MDHEN and CDR2 SYDVKM. After removal of 3 bases from V and 0 bases from J, the junction contained 11 bases not matched to a gene. CDR3 length: 18 amino acids. CDR3 region: CASSFPPGGTYSYNEQFF. The CDR3 region has the DNA TGTGCCAGCAGTTTCCCCCCGGGGGGAACCTACTCCTACAATGAGCAGTTCTTC.

A note on this clone: This may be a read error, as it is one base from a much larger clone. The chain joins TRBV14 to TRBJ2-2, with a possible D match to TRBD1 (5 bases). Deletions cut 2 bases from V and 4 bases from J, with 8 bases between. Germline V gives CDR1 SGHDN, CDR2 FVKESK. There are 14 residues in the CDR3. CDR3 sequence: CASSQQGPTGELFF. CDR3 sequence (DNA): TGTGCCAGCAGCCAACAGGGCCCCACCGGGGAGCTGTTTTTT. Complete variable domain (other parts from reference TRBV14 and TRBJ2-2): EAGVTQFPSHSVIEKGQTVTLRCDPISGHDNLYWYRRVMGKEIKFLLHFVKESKQDESGMPNNRFLAERTGGTYSTLKVQPAELEDSGVYFCASSQQGPTGELFFGEGSRLTVL.

The chain carries TRBV6-4 and TRBJ2-1; 12 bases are shared with TRBD2. With V trimmed by 3 bases and J by 8 bases, 5 bases remained unmatched. Germline CDR1 reads MRHNA; CDR2 reads SNTAGT. The CDR3 is 15 residues long. DNA of the CDR3: TGTGCCAGCAGTGAGACTAGCGGGAGCCCCCATGAGCAGTTCTTC. This encodes CASSETSGSPHEQFF.

The chain has TRBV5-8 and TRBJ1-1; 8 bases match TRBD1. Germline V gives CDR1 SGHTS, CDR2 YDEGEE. V dropped 0 bases and J dropped 1; count of bases not matched to a gene: 5. This CDR3 spans 16 amino acids. CDR3 in DNA: TGTGCCAGCAGCTTGGGACAGGGGATGGGGAACACTGAAGCTTTCTTT. Its translation is CASSLGQGMGNTEAFF.

This chain uses TRBV6-1 with TRBJ1-6; no firm D call. The CDR3 is 17 residues long. V was cut by 2 bases and J by 2 bases, with 13 bases left in between. Per germline, CDR1 MNHNS and CDR2 SASEGT. The CDR3 nucleotides are TGTGCCAGCAGTGAAACCCGGGGAGGCCCCTATAATTCACCCCTCCACTTT. This sequence encodes CASSETRGGPYNSPLHF.

The chain carries TRBV12-3 or TRBV12-4 and TRBJ2-1, with 8 bases matching TRBD2. V was clipped by 5 bases and J by 12 bases; unmatched bases: 6. The CDR3 runs 12 residues. The DNA of the CDR3 is TGTGCCAGCAGTACAGCGGGAGTCGTGCAGTTCTTC. As protein: CASSTAGVVQFF.

This rearrangement joins TRBV2 to TRBJ2-3, with 7 bases matching TRBD1. The germline CDR1 and CDR2 sequences are SNHLY and FYNNEI. The CDR3 covers 15 residues. Trimming took 10 bases from V and 2 from J; bases not matched to a gene: 12. CDR3 nucleotide sequence: TGTGCCATCCCTAACCGGGACAGATCCACAGATACGCAGTATTTT. This gives the protein CAIPNRDRSTDTQYF.